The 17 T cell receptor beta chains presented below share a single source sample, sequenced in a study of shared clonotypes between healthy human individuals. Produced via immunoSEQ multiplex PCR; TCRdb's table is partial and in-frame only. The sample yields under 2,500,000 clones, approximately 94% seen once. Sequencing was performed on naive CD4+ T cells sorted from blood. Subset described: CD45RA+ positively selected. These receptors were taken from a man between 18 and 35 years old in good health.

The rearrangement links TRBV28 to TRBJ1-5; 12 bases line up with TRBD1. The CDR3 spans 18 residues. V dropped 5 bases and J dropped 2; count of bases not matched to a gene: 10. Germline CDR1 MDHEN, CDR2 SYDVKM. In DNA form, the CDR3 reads TGTGCCAGCAGTCTCCGGGACAGGGGGCAAAAGGGCAATCAGCCCCAGCATTTT. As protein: CASSLRDRGQKGNQPQHF.

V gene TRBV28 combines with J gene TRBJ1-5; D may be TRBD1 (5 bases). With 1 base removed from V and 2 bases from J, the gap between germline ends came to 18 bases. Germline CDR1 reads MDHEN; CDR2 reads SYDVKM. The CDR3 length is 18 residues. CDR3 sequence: CASSLLLAGTMGNQPQHF. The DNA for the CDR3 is TGTGCCAGCAGTTTATTATTGGCAGGGACGATGGGCAATCAGCCCCAGCATTTT.

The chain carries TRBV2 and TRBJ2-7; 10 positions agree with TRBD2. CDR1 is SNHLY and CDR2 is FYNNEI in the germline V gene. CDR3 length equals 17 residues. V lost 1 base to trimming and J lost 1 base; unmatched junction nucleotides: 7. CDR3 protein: CASSEEGLARPSYEQYF. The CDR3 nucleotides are TGTGCCAGCAGTGAAGAGGGACTAGCGAGACCTTCCTACGAGCAGTACTTC.

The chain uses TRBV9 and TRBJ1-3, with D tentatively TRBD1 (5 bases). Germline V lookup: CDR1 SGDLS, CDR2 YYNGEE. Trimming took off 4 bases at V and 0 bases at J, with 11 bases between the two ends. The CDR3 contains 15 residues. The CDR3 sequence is CASSLSGASGNTIYF. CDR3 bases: TGTGCCAGCAGCTTATCCGGGGCCTCTGGAAACACCATATATTTT.

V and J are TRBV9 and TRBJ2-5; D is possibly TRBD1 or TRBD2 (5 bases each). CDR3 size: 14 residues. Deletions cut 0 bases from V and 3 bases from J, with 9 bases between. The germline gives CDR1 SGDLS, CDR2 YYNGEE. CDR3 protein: CASSVEGTKETQYF. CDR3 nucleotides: TGTGCCAGCAGCGTAGAGGGGACGAAAGAGACCCAGTACTTC.

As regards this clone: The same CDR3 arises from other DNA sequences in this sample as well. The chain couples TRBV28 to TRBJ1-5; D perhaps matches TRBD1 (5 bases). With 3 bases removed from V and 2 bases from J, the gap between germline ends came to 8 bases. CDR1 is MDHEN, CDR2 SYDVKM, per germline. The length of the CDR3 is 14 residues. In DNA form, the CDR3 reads TGTGCCAGCAGTTTGGGAGGGGGCAATCAGCCCCAGCATTTT. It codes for CASSLGGGNQPQHF. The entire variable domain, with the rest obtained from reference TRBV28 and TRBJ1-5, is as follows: DVKVTQSSRYLVKRTGEKVFLECVQDMDHENMFWYRQDPGLGLRLIYFSYDVKMKEKGDIPEGYSVSREKKERFSLILESASTNQTSMYLCASSLGGGNQPQHFGDGTRLSIL.

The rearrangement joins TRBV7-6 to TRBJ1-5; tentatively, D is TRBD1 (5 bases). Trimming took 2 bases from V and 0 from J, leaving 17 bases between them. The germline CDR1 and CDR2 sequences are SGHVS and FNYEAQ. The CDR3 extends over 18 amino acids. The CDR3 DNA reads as TGTGCCAGCAGCTTAAACCCGGCAGGGCCAAGTAGCAATCAGCCCCAGCATTTT. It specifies CASSLNPAGPSSNQPQHF.

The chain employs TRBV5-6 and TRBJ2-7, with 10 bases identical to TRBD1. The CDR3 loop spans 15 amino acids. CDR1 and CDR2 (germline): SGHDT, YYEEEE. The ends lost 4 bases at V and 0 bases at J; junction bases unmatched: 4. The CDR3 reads CASSPGQGSSYEQYF. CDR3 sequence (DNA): TGTGCCAGCAGCCCGGGACAGGGGAGCTCCTACGAGCAGTACTTC.

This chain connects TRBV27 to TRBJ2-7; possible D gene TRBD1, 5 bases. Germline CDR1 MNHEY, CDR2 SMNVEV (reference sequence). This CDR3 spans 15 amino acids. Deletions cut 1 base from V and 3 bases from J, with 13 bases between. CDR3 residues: CASSLLWAGNYEQYF. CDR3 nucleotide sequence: TGTGCCAGCAGTTTATTATGGGCAGGGAACTACGAGCAGTACTTC.

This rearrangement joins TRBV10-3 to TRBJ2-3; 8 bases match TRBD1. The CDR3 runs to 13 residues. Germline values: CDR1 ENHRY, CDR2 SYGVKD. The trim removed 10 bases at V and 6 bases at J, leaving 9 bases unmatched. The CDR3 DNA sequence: TGTGCCACCACGACAGGGGTACTGGATACGCAGTATTTT. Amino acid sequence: CATTTGVLDTQYF.

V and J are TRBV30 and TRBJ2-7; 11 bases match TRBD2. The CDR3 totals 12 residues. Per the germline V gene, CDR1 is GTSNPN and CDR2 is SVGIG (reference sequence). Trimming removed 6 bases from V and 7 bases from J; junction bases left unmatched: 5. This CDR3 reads CACLAGGSEQYF. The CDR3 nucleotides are TGTGCCTGCCTAGCGGGGGGCTCGGAGCAGTACTTC.

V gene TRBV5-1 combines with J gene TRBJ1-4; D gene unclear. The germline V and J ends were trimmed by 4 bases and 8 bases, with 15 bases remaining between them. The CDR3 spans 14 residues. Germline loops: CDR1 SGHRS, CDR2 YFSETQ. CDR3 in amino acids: CASSVGRSGEKLFF. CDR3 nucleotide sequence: TGCGCCAGCAGCGTAGGACGGTCAGGAGAAAAACTGTTTTTT.

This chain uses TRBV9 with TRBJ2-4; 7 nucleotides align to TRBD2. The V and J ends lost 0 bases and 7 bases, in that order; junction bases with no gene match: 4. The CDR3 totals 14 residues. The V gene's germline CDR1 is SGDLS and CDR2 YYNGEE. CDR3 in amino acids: CASSVGLGGNIQYF. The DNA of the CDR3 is TGTGCCAGCAGCGTAGGTTTGGGGGGGAACATTCAGTACTTC.

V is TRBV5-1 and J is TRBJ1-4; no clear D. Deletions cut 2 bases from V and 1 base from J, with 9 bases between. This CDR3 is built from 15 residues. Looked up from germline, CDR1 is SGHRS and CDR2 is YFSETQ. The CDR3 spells CASSFVGRTNEKLFF. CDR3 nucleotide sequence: TGCGCCAGCAGCTTTGTAGGGAGAACTAATGAAAAACTGTTTTTT.

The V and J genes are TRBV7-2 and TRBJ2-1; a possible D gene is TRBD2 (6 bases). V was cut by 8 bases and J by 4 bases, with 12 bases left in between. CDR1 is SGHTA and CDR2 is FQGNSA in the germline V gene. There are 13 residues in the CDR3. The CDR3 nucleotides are TGTGCCAGCGCGATAGCGGAATACAATGAGCAGTTCTTC. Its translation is CASAIAEYNEQFF.

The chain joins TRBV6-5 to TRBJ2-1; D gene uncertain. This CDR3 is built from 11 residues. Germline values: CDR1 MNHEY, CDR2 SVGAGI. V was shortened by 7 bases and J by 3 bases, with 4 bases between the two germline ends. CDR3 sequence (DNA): TGTGCCAGCAAAGGCTACAATGAGCAGTTCTTC. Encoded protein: CASKGYNEQFF.

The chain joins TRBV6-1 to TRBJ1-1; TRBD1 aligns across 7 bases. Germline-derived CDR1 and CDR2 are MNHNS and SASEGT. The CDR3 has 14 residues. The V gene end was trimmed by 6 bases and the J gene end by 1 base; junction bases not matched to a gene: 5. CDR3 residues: CASRTTGSNTEAFF. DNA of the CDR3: TGTGCCAGCAGGACGACAGGGTCGAACACTGAAGCTTTCTTT.